A selection of T cell receptor beta chains follows, all from one sample in a study of CD8+ T cells in alopecia areata. Repertoires were generated with immunoSEQ multiplex PCR, while TCRdb's copy carries only in-frame clones and drops some. The sample comprises about 180,000 clones, 50% to 70% of which are singletons, and 1.5% to 2% rests with the top ten. The source was CD4+ T cells sorted from blood, collected at week 0. These receptors were taken from a human donor with alopecia areata. CDR3s include the opening cysteine and the closing phenylalanine or tryptophan. Each record gives: J gene, V gene, D gene, clone size, CDR3 protein, CDR3 DNA. The D gene is left open where the match is weak. Clone size is shown for a subset of rows, as once, few, many or a class of expanded clone.

>TRBJ2-2|TRBV5-4|NA|few
CASSLALGELFF
TGTGCCAGCAGCTTGGCGCTCGGGGAGCTGTTTTTT
>TRBJ1-6|TRBV30|NA|NA
CAWSVLGGGYSPLHF
TGTGCCTGGAGTGTACTGGGGGGCGGCTATTCACCCCTCCACTTT
>TRBJ1-5|TRBV4-3|NA|few
CASSGGLNQPQHF
TGCGCCAGCAGCGGTGGGCTTAATCAGCCCCAGCATTTT
>TRBJ1-5|TRBV5-1|TRBD1|NA
CASSYGTGLNQPQHF
TGCGCCAGCAGCTACGGGACAGGTCTCAACCAGCCCCAGCATTTT
>TRBJ2-5|TRBV7-9|TRBD1|few
CASSSTGWETQYF
TGTGCCAGCAGCTCGACAGGGTGGGAGACCCAGTACTTC
>TRBJ1-6|TRBV30|NA|NA
CAWSLRTYPKNSPLHF
TGTGCCTGGAGTTTGCGGACATACCCGAAGAATTCACCCCTCCACTTT
>TRBJ1-2|TRBV6-6|NA|NA
CASSLGGYTF
TGTGCCAGCAGTTTGGGTGGCTACACCTTC
>TRBJ2-3|TRBV2|NA|NA
CASTGVLTDTQYF
TGTGCCAGCACTGGGGTACTCACAGATACGCAGTATTTT
>TRBJ1-2|TRBV14|TRBD1|NA
CASSQDVWGQAYGYTF
TGTGCCAGCAGCCAAGATGTGTGGGGACAGGCCTATGGCTACACCTTC
>TRBJ2-5|TRBV5-1|TRBD1|once
CASSSDRGETQYF
TGCGCCAGCAGCAGTGACAGGGGGGAGACCCAGTACTTC
>TRBJ2-3|TRBV30|NA|NA
CAWSVSGDTQYF
TGTGCCTGGAGTGTTTCGGGGGATACGCAGTATTTT
>TRBJ1-1|TRBV6-1|TRBD1|few
CASTGTANTEAFF
TGTGCCAGCACGGGGACAGCGAACACTGAAGCTTTCTTT
>TRBJ2-5|TRBV6-6|NA|NA
CASSLQETQYF
TGTGCCAGCAGCTTACAAGAGACCCAGTACTTC
>TRBJ2-7|TRBV20-1|NA|NA
CSGGTPLEQYF
TGCAGTGGGGGCACCCCTCTGGAGCAGTACTTC
>TRBJ2-3|TRBV5-1|NA|few
CASSLGALNTDTQYF
TGCGCCAGCAGCCTCGGGGCCTTAAACACAGATACGCAGTATTTT
>TRBJ1-2|TRBV15|NA|few
CATSRDRRGYGYTF
TGTGCCACCAGCAGAGATCGACGGGGTTATGGCTACACCTTC
>TRBJ1-2|TRBV7-2|NA|once
CASSRNLDRLNGYTF
TGTGCCAGCAGCCGAAATCTCGATCGGCTTAATGGCTACACCTTC
>TRBJ1-5|TRBV30|TRBD1|few
CAWQDRGFGSNQPQHF
TGTGCCTGGCAGGACAGGGGATTTGGAAGCAATCAGCCCCAGCATTTT
>TRBJ2-3|TRBV30|NA|once
CAWSVSGVPQYF
TGTGCCTGGAGTGTATCCGGGGTTCCGCAGTATTTT
>TRBJ1-5|TRBV28|TRBD1|NA
CASSSGQGEGQPQHF
TGTGCCAGCAGTTCCGGACAGGGGGAAGGACAGCCCCAGCATTTT
>TRBJ2-3|TRBV6-5|NA|NA
CASSQQGASTDTQYF
TGTGCCAGCAGCCAACAGGGAGCTAGCACAGATACGCAGTATTTT
>TRBJ2-3|TRBV27|NA|NA
CASSLQGGFSTDTQYF
TGTGCCAGCAGTTTACAAGGGGGATTTAGCACAGATACGCAGTATTTT
>TRBJ1-1|TRBV30|NA|NA
CAWENRDTEAFF
TGTGCCTGGGAAAACAGGGACACTGAAGCTTTCTTT
>TRBJ1-2|TRBV29-1|TRBD1|NA
CSVTQTGGFADGYTF
TGCAGCGTCACGCAGACAGGGGGGTTCGCAGATGGCTACACCTTC
>TRBJ1-4|TRBV11-2|NA|few
CASSFEQVLFF
TGTGCCAGCAGCTTCGAGCAGGTTCTGTTTTTT
>TRBJ1-2|TRBV29-1|NA|NA
CSVFTPRDYGYTF
TGCAGCGTATTCACCCCGAGGGACTATGGCTACACCTTC
>TRBJ2-1|TRBV10-2|TRBD2|NA
CASSVSLAGGSEQFF
TGCGCCAGCAGTGTATCGCTCGCGGGGGGTTCTGAGCAGTTCTTC
>TRBJ2-5|TRBV10-3|TRBD2|NA
CALPSGGAEEETQYF
TGTGCCTTACCTAGCGGGGGGGCAGAGGAAGAGACCCAGTACTTC
>TRBJ1-2|TRBV2|NA|NA
CASRRENYGYTF
TGTGCCAGCCGCAGGGAGAACTATGGCTACACCTTC
>TRBJ1-2|TRBV30|NA|NA
CAWSTGRDYGYTF
TGTGCCTGGAGTACCGGACGTGACTATGGCTACACCTTC
>TRBJ2-5|TRBV27|NA|NA
CASSPSWWGALETQYF
TGTGCCAGCAGTCCCTCTTGGTGGGGGGCCTTAGAGACCCAGTACTTC
>TRBJ1-4|TRBV5-4|NA|NA
CASSRKNTATNEKLFF
TGTGCCAGCAGCCGTAAGAACACCGCAACTAATGAAAAACTGTTTTTT
>TRBJ2-7|TRBV7-2|NA|NA
CASSKNGGIGYEQYF
TGTGCCAGCAGCAAAAATGGGGGAATCGGCTACGAGCAGTACTTC
>TRBJ1-2|TRBV30|NA|NA
CAWSKQAGGYTF
TGTGCCTGGAGTAAACAGGCGGGGGGCTACACCTTC
>TRBJ2-1|TRBV7-2|TRBD2|NA
CASSTGGLGSNEQFF
TGTGCCAGCAGCACGGGGGGGCTCGGTTCCAATGAGCAGTTCTTC
>TRBJ2-7|TRBV5-6|NA|few
CASSSAMYEQYF
TGTGCCAGCAGCTCCGCGATGTACGAGCAGTACTTC
>TRBJ2-1|TRBV7-9|NA|NA
CASSESPGQRNEQFF
TGTGCCAGCAGCGAATCTCCGGGACAACGAAATGAGCAGTTCTTC
>TRBJ1-1|TRBV29-1|NA|NA
CSVWERGTTEAFF
TGCAGCGTTTGGGAGAGAGGGACCACTGAAGCTTTCTTT
>TRBJ2-7|TRBV15|NA|few
CATSLEPFYEQYF
TGTGCCACCAGTCTTGAGCCCTTCTACGAGCAGTACTTC
>TRBJ1-2|TRBV27|NA|NA
CASSSGYGYTF
TGTGCCAGCAGTTCGGGCTATGGCTACACCTTC
>TRBJ1-2|TRBV7-9|NA|NA
CASSLMGLQNYGYTF
TGTGCCAGCAGCTTAATGGGACTCCAGAACTATGGCTACACCTTC
>TRBJ2-6|TRBV9|NA|NA
CASSSGTLGANVLTF
TGTGCCAGCAGCTCCGGGACACTTGGGGCCAACGTCCTGACTTTC
>TRBJ1-5|TRBV27|NA|NA
CASTSFPRPAQNQPQHF
TGTGCCAGCACCAGTTTTCCCAGACCGGCCCAAAATCAGCCCCAGCATTTT
>TRBJ2-7|TRBV30|NA|NA
CAWITIRDEQYF
TGTGCCTGGATTACTATCAGGGACGAGCAGTACTTC
>TRBJ2-5|TRBV5-6|NA|NA
CASTVGYGQETQYF
TGTGCCAGCACCGTTGGGTACGGCCAAGAGACCCAGTACTTC
>TRBJ2-1|TRBV7-9|NA|NA
CASSLALTTVNEQFF
TGTGCCAGCAGCTTAGCCCTAACTACCGTGAATGAGCAGTTCTTC
>TRBJ1-2|TRBV18|TRBD1|NA
CASSPRTGVRYGYTF
TGTGCCAGCTCACCGCGGACAGGAGTACGTTATGGCTACACCTTC
>TRBJ2-7|TRBV5-1|NA|NA
CASSFDRHYEQYF
TGCGCCAGCAGCTTTGACAGACACTACGAGCAGTACTTC
>TRBJ1-1|TRBV19|NA|once
CASSILAGVIMNTEAFF
TGTGCCAGTAGTATCCTGGCAGGGGTTATAATGAACACTGAAGCTTTCTTT